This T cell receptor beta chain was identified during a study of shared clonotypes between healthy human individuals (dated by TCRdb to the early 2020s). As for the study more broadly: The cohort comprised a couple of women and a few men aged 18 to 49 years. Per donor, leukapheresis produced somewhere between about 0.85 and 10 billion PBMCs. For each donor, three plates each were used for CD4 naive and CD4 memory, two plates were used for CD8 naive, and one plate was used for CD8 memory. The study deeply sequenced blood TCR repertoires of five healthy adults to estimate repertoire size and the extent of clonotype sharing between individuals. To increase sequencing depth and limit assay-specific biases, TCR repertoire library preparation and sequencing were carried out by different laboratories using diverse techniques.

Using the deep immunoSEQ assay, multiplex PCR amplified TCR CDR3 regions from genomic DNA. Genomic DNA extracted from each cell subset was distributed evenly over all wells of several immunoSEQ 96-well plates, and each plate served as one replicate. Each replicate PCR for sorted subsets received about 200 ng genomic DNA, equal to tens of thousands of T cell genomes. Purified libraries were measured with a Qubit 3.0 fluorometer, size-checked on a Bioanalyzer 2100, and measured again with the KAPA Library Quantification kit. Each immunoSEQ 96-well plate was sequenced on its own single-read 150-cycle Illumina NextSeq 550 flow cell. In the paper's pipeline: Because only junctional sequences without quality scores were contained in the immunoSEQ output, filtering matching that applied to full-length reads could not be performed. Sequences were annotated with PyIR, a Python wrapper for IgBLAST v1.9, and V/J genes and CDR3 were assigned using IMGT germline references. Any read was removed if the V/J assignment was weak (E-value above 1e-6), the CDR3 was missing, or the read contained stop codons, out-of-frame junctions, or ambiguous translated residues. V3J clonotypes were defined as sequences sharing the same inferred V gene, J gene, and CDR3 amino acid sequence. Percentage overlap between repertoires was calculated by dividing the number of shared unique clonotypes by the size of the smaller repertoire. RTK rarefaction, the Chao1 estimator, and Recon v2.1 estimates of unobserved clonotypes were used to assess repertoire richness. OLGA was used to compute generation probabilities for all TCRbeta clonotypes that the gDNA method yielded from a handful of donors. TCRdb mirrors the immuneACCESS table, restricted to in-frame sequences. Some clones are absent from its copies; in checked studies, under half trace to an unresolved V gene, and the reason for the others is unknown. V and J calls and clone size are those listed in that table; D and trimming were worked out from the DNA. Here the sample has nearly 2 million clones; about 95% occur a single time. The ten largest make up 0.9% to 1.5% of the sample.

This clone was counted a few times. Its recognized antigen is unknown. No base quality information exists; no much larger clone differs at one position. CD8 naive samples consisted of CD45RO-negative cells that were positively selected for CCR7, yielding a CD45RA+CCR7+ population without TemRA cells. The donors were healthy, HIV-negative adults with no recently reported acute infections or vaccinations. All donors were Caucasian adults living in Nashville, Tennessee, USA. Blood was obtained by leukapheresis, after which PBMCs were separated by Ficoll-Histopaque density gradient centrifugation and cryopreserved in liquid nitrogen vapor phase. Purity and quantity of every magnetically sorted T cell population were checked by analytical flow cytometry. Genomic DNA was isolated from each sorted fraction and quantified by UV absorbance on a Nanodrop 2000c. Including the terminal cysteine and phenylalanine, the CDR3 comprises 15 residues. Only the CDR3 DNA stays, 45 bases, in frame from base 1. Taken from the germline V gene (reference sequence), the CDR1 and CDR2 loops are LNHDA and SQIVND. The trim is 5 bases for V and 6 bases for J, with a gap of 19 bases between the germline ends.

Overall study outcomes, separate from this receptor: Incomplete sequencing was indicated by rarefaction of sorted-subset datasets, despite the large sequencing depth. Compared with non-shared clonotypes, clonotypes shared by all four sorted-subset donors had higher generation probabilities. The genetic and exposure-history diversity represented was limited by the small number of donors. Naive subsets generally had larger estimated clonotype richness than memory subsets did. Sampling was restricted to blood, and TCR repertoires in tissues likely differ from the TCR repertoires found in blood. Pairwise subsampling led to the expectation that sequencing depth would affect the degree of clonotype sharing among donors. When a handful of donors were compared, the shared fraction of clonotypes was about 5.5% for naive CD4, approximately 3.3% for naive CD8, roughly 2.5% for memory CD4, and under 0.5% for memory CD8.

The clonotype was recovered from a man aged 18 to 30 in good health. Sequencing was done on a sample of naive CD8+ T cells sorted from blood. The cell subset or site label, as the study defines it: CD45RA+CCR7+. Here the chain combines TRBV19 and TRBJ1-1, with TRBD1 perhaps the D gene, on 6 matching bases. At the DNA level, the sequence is TGTGCCAGTAGTCCTCGACAGGAGTTGGCCCCTGAAGCTTTCTTT. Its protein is CASSPRQELAPEAFF.